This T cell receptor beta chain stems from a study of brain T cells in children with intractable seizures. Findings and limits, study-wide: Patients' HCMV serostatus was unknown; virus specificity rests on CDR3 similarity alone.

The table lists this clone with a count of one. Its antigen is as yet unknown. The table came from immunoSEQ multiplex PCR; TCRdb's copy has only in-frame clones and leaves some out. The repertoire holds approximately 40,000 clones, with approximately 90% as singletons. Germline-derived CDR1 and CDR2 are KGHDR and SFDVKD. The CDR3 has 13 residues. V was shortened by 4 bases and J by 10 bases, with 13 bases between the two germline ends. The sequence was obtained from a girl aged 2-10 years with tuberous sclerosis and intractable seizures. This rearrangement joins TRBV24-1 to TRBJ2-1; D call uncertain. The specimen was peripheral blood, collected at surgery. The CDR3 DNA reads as TGTGCCACCAGTGACCTCGACGGCGGAGAGCAGTTCTTC. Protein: CATSDLDGGEQFF.